The next 20 T cell receptor beta chains were all read from a single sample in a study of monozygotic twins with inflammatory bowel disease. Using the 5' RACE reads, TCRdb records one entry per CDR3 protein without DNA. Found here are 150,000 to 200,000 distinct CDR3 sequences; the top ten clones hold 2.8%. Sequencing was carried out using blood. These receptors were obtained from a human donor with ulcerative colitis or Crohn's disease, or a healthy co-twin of an affected twin (not recorded which).

This sequence joins TRBV3-1 and TRBJ2-1. CDR3 length: 15 residues. Germline loops: CDR1 LGHDT, CDR2 YNNKEL (reference sequence). The CDR3 spells CASSQVREPYNEQFF.

The gene calls are TRBV4-2 and TRBJ2-6; TCRdb proposes TRBD1, but this gene call is untestable without DNA. Germline values: CDR1 LGHNA, CDR2 YNFKEQ. This CDR3 comprises 20 residues. This CDR3 reads CASSQKGRGQGYSGANVLTF.

The V call is TRBV5-1, the J call TRBJ2-2; TCRdb reports TRBD2, a call that lacks DNA to check it against. The CDR3 contains 20 residues. Germline V lookup: CDR1 SGHRS, CDR2 YFSETQ. The CDR3 here is CASSLSTGLAGGPGTGELFF.

The rearrangement joins TRBV20-1 to TRBJ1-6. The length of the CDR3 is 17 residues. Looked up from germline, CDR1 is DFQATT and CDR2 is SNEGSKA (reference sequence). The CDR3 is CSASTTGMSSYNSPLHF.

The chain is built from TRBV7-9 and TRBJ2-3. Per the germline V gene, CDR1 is SEHNR and CDR2 is FQNEAQ (reference sequence). This CDR3 is 15 amino acids long. CDR3 sequence reads: CASSLEPSSTDTQYF.

The chain is built from TRBV25-1 and TRBJ2-1; the D call of TRBD2 rests on TCRdb alone, since no DNA is present to check it. This CDR3 is 16 amino acids long. Germline CDR1 is MGHDK and CDR2 is SYGVNS. The CDR3 reads CASSERTSGVINEQFF.

The chain combines TRBV20-1 with TRBJ1-5. This CDR3 spans 13 amino acids. Germline CDR1 DFQATT, CDR2 SNEGSKA (reference sequence). CDR3 loop: CSATAYSNQPQHF.

The rearrangement uses TRBV7-2 and TRBJ2-6. The V gene's germline CDR1 is SGHTA and CDR2 FQGNSA. The CDR3 contains 14 residues. CDR3 protein: CASSSISGANVLTF. Using reference TRBV7-2 and TRBJ2-6 for the parts outside the CDR3, the full variable domain is GAGVSQSPSNKVTEKGKDVELRCDPISGHTALYWYRQSLGQGLEFLIYFQGNSAPDKSGLPSDRFSAERTGGSVSTLTIQRTQQEDSAVYLCASSSISGANVLTFGAGSRLTVL.

This chain joins TRBV28 and TRBJ2-7; with no DNA, the TCRdb D assignment of TRBD1 cannot be verified. The CDR3 spans 17 residues. Per the germline V gene, CDR1 is MDHEN and CDR2 is SYDVKM. CDR3 amino acids: CASSTWTGLSLPYEQYF.

The gene calls are TRBV6-1 and TRBJ2-7; without DNA, the TCRdb call of TRBD1 cannot be checked. CDR1 and CDR2 (germline): MNHNS, SASEGT. The length of the CDR3 is 15 residues. The CDR3 is CASSEGQAAVDEQYF.

The chain has TRBV20-1 and TRBJ2-2; TCRdb's D call of TRBD1 is untestable without DNA. Per germline, CDR1 DFQATT and CDR2 SNEGSKA (reference sequence). The CDR3 covers 14 residues. The CDR3: CSASLTGRDGELFF.

The chain joins TRBV5-6 to TRBJ2-1; the D gene TCRdb calls, TRBD2, cannot be checked with no DNA. The CDR3 length is 15 residues. Looked up from germline, CDR1 is SGHDT and CDR2 is YYEEEE. CDR3 amino acids: CASSSAGGYYNEQFF.

The rearrangement uses TRBV28 and TRBJ2-2; absent DNA, TCRdb's TRBD2 call cannot be checked. CDR3 size: 15 residues. Per germline, CDR1 MDHEN and CDR2 SYDVKM. The CDR3 loop reads CASRPGLANTGELFF.

V is TRBV19 and J is TRBJ2-1; TCRdb gives TRBD2 as the D gene, but with no DNA this cannot be confirmed. The CDR3 is 15 residues long. Germline V CDR1 and CDR2: LNHDA, SQIVND (reference sequence). The chain's CDR3 is CASSNFRLAGVGQFF.

CDR3 protein: CSVAGQGANEKLFF. The rearrangement joins TRBV29-1 to TRBJ1-4; TCRdb lists TRBD1, though no DNA is available to test this call. In germline, CDR1 is SQVTM, CDR2 ANQGSEA. The CDR3 extends over 14 amino acids.

CDR3 sequence: CASTRWGSSYNEQFF. The rearrangement joins TRBV12-3 or TRBV12-4 to TRBJ2-1; TCRdb selects TRBD2, and the lack of DNA leaves this call unchecked. The CDR3 extends over 15 amino acids.

The gene calls are TRBV5-1 and TRBJ1-4; TCRdb returns TRBD1, unconfirmable since there is no DNA. The CDR3 length is 13 residues. Per germline, CDR1 SGHRS and CDR2 YFSETQ. CDR3 protein: CASSSGTEEKLFF.

The chain carries TRBV23-1 and TRBJ2-1; the TCRdb call, TRBD2, lacks DNA for checking. TRBV23-1 is recorded as an ORF, its role being uncertain. The CDR3 is 20 amino acids. CDR3 sequence reads: CASSQFLIRTRLAPHNEQFF.

J is TRBJ2-3 and V is TRBV4-2; without DNA, the TCRdb call of TRBD2 cannot be checked. CDR1 and CDR2 from the germline V gene are LGHNA and YNFKEQ. This CDR3 has 14 residues. The CDR3 loop is CASGGTSDADTQYF.

This chain links TRBV12-3 or TRBV12-4 with TRBJ2-7; the D call of TRBD1 rests on TCRdb alone, since no DNA is present to check it. This CDR3 has 15 amino acids. CDR3: CASRPGTALSYEQYF.